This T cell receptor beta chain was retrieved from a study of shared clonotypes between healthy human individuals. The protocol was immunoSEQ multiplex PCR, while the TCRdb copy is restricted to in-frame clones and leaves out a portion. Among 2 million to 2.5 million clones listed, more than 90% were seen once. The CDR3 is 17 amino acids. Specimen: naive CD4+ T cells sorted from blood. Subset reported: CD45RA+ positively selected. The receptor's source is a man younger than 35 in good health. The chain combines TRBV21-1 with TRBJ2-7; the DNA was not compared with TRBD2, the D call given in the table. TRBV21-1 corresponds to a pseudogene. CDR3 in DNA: TGTGCCAGCAGCAAAGCGGGTACGAGCGGGCAGTCCTACGAGCAGTACTTC. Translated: CASSKAGTSGQSYEQYF.